This T cell receptor beta chain came from a study of blood T cell repertoires in COVID-19. This clone appeared a few times. V lost 4 bases and J lost 2, with 15 bases in between. Germline V lookup: CDR1 SNHLY, CDR2 FYNNEI. The CDR3 covers 15 residues. Method: immunoSEQ multiplex PCR; TCRdb's copy keeps in-frame clones and lacks some. The profile shows some 97,000 clones, just over 85% of them singletons. Sequencing was carried out using peripheral blood. This TCR came from a human donor in a cohort sampled during active COVID-19. The chain links TRBV2 to TRBJ2-7; D uncertain. CDR3 amino acids: CASSVSRTFTYEQYF. CDR3 nucleotides: TGTGCCAGCAGTGTAAGTCGCACTTTTACCTACGAGCAGTACTTC.